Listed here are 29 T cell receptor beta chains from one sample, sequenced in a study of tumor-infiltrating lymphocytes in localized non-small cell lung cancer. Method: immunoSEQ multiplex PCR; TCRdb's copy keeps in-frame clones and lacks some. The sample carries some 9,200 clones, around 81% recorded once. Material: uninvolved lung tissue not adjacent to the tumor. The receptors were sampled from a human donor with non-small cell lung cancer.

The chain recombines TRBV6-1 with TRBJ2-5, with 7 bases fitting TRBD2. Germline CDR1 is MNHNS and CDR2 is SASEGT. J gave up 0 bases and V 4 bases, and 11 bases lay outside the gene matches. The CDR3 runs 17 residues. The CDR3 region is CASSGSGALQNQETQYF. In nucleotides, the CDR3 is TGTGCCAGCAGTGGGAGCGGGGCGCTTCAAAACCAAGAGACCCAGTACTTC.

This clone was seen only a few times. The CDR3 region is CASSEGGSPGGYGYTF. In DNA, the CDR3 is TGTGCCAGCTCTGAGGGGGGGTCGCCTGGGGGCTATGGCTACACCTTC. The rearrangement links TRBV6-4 to TRBJ1-2, with a tentative D call TRBD1 (6 bases). Germline CDR1 reads MRHNA; CDR2 reads SNTAGT. There are 16 residues in the CDR3. V dropped 8 bases and J dropped 4 bases, with 23 bases sitting between them.

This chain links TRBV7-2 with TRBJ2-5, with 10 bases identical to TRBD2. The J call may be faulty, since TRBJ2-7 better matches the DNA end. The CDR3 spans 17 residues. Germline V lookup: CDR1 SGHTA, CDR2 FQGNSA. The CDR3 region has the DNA TGTGCCAGCAGAATGGCATCCGGGACTAGCGCATACTACGAGCAGTACTTC. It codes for CASRMASGTSAYYEQYF.

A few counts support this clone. CDR3 coding DNA: TGTGCCTACCCCAGTAAAAAGGACTATGGCTACACCTTC. Protein: CAYPSKKDYGYTF. This sequence joins TRBV30 and TRBJ1-2; D gene unclear. The V and J ends lost 7 bases and 3 bases respectively, with 15 bases between them. The CDR3 contains 13 residues. Germline lookup yields CDR1 GTSNPN and CDR2 SVGIG (reference sequence). The variable domain in full, with the rest retrieved from reference TRBV30 and TRBJ1-2, is SQTIHQWPATLVQPVGSPLSLECTVEGTSNPNLYWYRQAAGRGLQLLFYSVGIGQISSEVPQNLSASRPQDRQFILSSKKLLLSDSGFYLCAYPSKKDYGYTFGSGTRLTVV.

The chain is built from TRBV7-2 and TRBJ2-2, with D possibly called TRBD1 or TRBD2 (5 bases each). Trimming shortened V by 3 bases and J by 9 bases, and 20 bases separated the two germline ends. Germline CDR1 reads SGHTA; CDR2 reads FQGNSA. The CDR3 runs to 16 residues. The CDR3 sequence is CASSFGTGTGLRELFF. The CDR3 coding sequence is TGTGCCAGCAGCTTTGGGACCGGGACCGGGCTCCGGGAGCTGTTTTTT.

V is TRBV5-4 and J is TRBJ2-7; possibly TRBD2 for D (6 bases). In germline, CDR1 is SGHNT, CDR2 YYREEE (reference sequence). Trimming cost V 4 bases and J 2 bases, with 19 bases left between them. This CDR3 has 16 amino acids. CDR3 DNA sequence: TGTGCCAGCAGCCGTGCCGGGAGCCCCGGACCCTACGAGCAGTACTTC. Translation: CASSRAGSPGPYEQYF.

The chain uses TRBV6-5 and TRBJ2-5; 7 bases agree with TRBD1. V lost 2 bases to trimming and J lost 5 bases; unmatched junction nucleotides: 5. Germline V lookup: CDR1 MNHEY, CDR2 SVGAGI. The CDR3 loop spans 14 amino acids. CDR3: CASSYRGRGETQYF. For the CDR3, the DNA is TGTGCCAGCAGTTACAGGGGGCGCGGGGAGACCCAGTACTTC.

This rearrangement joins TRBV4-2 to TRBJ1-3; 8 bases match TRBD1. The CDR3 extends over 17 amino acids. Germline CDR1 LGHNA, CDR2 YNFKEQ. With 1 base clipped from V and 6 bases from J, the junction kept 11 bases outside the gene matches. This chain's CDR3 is CASSQAWAGGAVNTIYF. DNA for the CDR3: TGTGCCAGCAGCCAAGCATGGGCAGGGGGCGCGGTAAACACCATATATTTT.

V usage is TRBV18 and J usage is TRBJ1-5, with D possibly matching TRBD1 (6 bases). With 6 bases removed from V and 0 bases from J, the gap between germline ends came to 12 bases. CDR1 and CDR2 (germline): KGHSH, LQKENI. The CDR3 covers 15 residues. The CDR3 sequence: CASSHRVYSNQPQHF. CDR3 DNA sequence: TGTGCCAGCTCCCACAGGGTTTATAGCAATCAGCCCCAGCATTTT. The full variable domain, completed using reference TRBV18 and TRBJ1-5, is NAGVMQNPRHLVRRRGQEARLRCSPMKGHSHVYWYRQLPEEGLKFMVYLQKENIIDESGMPKERFSAEFPKEGPSILRIQQVVRGDSAAYFCASSHRVYSNQPQHFGDGTRLSIL.

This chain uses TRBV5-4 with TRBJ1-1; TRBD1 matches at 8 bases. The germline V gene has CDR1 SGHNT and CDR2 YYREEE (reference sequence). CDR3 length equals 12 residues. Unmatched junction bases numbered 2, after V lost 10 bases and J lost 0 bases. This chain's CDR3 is CASQGVNTEAFF. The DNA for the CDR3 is TGTGCCTCACAGGGGGTGAACACTGAAGCTTTCTTT.

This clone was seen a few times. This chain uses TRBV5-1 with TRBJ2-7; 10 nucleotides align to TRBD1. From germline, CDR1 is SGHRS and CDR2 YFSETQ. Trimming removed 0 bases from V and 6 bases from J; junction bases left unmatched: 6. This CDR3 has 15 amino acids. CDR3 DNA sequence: TGCGCCAGCAGCTTGGCCGGGGACAGGGGTGGCGAGCAGTACTTC. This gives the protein CASSLAGDRGGEQYF.

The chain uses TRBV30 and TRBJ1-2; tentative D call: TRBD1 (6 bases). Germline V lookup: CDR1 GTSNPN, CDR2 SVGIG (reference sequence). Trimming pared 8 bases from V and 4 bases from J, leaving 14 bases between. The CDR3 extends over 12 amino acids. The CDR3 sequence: CAGEGGTYGYTF. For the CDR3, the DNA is TGTGCCGGAGAAGGGGGTACCTATGGCTACACCTTC.

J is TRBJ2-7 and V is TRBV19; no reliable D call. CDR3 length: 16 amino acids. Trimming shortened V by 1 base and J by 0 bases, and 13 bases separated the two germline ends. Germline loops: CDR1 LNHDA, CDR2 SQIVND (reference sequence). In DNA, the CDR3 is TGTGCCAGTAGTATAGCTTCCGGCGCGTCCTCCTACGAGCAGTACTTC. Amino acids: CASSIASGASSYEQYF.

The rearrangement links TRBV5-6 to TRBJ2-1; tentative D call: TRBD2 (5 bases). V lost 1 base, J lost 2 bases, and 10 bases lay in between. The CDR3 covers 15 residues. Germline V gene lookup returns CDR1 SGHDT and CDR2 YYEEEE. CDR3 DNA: TGTGCCAGCAGCTTGAGCGGAGGACCCTACAATGAGCAGTTCTTC. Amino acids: CASSLSGGPYNEQFF. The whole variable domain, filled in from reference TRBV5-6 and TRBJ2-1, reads DAGVTQSPTHLIKTRGQQVTLRCSPKSGHDTVSWYQQALGQGPQFIFQYYEEEERQRGNFPDRFSGHQFPNYSSELNVNALLLGDSALYLCASSLSGGPYNEQFFGPGTRLTVL.

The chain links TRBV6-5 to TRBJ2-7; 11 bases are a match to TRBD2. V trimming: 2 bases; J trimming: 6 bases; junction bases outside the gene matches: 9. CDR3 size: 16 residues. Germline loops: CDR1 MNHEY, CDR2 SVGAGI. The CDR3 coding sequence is TGTGCCAGCAGTTACGGGACTAGCGGTGCACGCTCCGAGCAGTACTTC. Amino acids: CASSYGTSGARSEQYF.

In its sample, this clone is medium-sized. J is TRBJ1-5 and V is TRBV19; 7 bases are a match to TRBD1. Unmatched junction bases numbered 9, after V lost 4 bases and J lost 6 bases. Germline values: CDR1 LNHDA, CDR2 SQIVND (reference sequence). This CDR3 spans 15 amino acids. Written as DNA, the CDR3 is TGTGCCAGTAGTAACGACAGGGCGTTGGGTCAGCCCCAGCATTTT. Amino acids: CASSNDRALGQPQHF.

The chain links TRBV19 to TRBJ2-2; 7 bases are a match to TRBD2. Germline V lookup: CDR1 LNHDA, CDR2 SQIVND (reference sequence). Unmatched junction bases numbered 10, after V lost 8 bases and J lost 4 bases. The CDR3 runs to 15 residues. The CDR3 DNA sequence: TGTGCCAGTGGGGCTAGCGGAGGGATCACCGGGGAGCTGTTTTTT. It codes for CASGASGGITGELFF. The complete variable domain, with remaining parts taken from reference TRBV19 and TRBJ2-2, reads DGGITQSPKYLFRKEGQNVTLSCEQNLNHDAMYWYRQDPGQGLRLIYYSQIVNDFQKGDIAEGYSVSREKKESFPLTVTSAQKNPTAFYLCASGASGGITGELFFGEGSRLTVL.

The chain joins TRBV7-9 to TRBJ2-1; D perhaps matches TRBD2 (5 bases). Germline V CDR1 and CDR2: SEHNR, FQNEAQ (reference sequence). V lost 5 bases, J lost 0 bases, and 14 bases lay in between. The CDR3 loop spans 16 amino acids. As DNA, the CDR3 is TGTGCCAGCAGCCCCCCTGGCGGAGGCTCCTACAATGAGCAGTTCTTC. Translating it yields CASSPPGGGSYNEQFF.

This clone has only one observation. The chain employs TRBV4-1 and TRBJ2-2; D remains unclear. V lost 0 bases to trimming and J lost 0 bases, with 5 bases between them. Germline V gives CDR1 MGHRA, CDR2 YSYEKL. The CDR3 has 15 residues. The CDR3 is CASSQEVANTGELFF. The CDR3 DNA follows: TGCGCCAGCAGCCAAGAGGTGGCGAACACCGGGGAGCTGTTTTTT.

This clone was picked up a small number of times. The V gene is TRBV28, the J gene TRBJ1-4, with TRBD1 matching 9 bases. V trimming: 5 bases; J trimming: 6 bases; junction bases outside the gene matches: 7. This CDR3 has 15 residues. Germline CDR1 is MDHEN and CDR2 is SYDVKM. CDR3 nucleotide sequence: TGTGCCAGCAGTCTCCCGGGACAGGGCTATGAAAAACTGTTTTTT. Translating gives CASSLPGQGYEKLFF.

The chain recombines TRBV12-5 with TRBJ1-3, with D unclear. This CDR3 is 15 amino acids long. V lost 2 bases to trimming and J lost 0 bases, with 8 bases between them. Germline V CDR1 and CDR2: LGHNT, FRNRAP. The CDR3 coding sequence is TGTGCTAGTGGTTTGTGGGTAAACTCTGGAAACACCATATATTTT. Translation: CASGLWVNSGNTIYF.

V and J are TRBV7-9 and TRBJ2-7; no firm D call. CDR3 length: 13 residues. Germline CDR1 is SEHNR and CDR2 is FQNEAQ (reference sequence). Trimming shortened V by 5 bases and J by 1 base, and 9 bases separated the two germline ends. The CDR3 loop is CASSPWSSYEQYF. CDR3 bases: TGTGCCAGCAGCCCCTGGAGTTCCTACGAGCAGTACTTC.

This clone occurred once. DNA of the CDR3: TGTGCCAGCAGCCCGCAGGGGAGTGCTGCCAATGAGCAGTTCTTC. It specifies CASSPQGSAANEQFF. The rearrangement links TRBV7-8 to TRBJ2-1; weak D call: TRBD1 (6 bases). The CDR3 extends over 15 amino acids. Looked up from germline, CDR1 is SGHVS and CDR2 is FQNEAQ. The germline V and J ends were trimmed by 5 bases and 6 bases, with 17 bases remaining between them.

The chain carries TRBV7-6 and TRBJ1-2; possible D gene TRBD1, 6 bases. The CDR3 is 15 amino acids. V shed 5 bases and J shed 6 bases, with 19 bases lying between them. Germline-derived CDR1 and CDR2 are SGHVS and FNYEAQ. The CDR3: CASSPRGGTAHGYTF. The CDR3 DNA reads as TGTGCCAGCAGCCCTAGAGGGGGTACGGCGCATGGCTACACCTTC.

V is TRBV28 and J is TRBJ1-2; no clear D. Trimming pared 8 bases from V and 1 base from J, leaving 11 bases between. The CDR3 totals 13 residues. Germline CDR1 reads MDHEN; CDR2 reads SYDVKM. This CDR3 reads CASERLDNYGYTF. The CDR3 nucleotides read TGTGCCAGCGAAAGGTTGGATAACTATGGCTACACCTTC.

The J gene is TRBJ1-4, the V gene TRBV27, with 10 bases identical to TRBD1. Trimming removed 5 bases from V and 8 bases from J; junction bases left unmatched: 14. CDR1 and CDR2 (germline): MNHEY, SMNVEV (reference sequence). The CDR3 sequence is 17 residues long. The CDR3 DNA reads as TGTGCCAGCAGTCCTAAGGACAGGGGGTGGGGTATGGAAAAACTGTTTTTT. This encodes CASSPKDRGWGMEKLFF.

The CDR3 DNA reads TGTGCCAGCAGCTTGTTTGCCGGGCCAGGGGATCAGCCCCAGCATTTT. Its translation: CASSLFAGPGDQPQHF. The chain combines TRBV5-6 with TRBJ1-5; the D gene is possibly TRBD1 (6 bases). The CDR3 contains 16 residues. Trimming left V 1 base short and J 5 bases short, with 16 bases between. CDR1 SGHDT and CDR2 YYEEEE come from the germline V gene.

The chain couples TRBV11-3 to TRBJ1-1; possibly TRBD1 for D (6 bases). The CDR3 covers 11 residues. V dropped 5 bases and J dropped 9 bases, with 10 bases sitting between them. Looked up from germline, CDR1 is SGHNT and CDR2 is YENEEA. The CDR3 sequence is CASSPRGKAFF. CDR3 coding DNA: TGTGCCAGCAGCCCCAGGGGAAAAGCTTTCTTT. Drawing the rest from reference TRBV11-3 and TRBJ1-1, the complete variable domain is EAGVVQSPRYKIIEKKQPVAFWCNPISGHNTLYWYLQNLGQGPELLIRYENEEAVDDSQLPKDRFSAERLKGVDSTLKIQPAELGDSAVYLCASSPRGKAFFGQGTRLTVV.

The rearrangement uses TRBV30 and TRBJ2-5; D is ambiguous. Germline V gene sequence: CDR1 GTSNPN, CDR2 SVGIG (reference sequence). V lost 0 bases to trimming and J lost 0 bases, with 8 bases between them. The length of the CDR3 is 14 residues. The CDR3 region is CAWSVLWYQETQYF. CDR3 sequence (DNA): TGTGCCTGGAGTGTACTCTGGTACCAAGAGACCCAGTACTTC.